What follows describes a single T cell receptor beta chain. The sample comes from a study of blood T cell repertoires in COVID-19. Whole-study context: Acute and convalescent COVID-19 specimens originated in the United States, Italy and Spain. The cDNA or gDNA used as material had been derived from T cells, B-cell-depleted T cells, or PBMCs.

Germline assignment: CDR1 SGHDT and CDR2 YYEEEE. The V and J ends lost 1 base and 6 bases respectively, with 17 bases between them. The CDR3 sequence is 15 residues long. Per the study methods: Amplification of reference gene primers was used by the study to estimate nucleated cell counts. Produced via immunoSEQ multiplex PCR; TCRdb's table is partial and in-frame only. V and J calls plus clone size are reproduced from that table; the DNA served to infer D and trimming. The sample records about 35,000 clones, over 80% being singletons. Sequenced input: peripheral blood. This rearrangement joins TRBV5-6 to TRBJ2-7; D gene uncertain. The TCR was taken from an elderly man with active COVID-19. The chain's CDR3 is CASSLRPWSISEQYF. The CDR3 nucleotides read TGTGCCAGCAGCTTGAGGCCCTGGAGTATTTCCGAGCAGTACTTC.